This T cell receptor (beta chain) was captured by sequencing in a study of control samples from healthy donors and cancer patients. This CDR3 region has 14 residues. Germline V lookup: CDR1 WSHSY, CDR2 SAAADI. V lost 6 bases and J lost 2; bases outside the gene matches: 5. TCRdb keeps only in-frame clones here, not all; method: immunoSEQ multiplex PCR. The table shows about 59,000 clones, with approximately 92% occurring only once. The rearrangement links TRBV10-2 to TRBJ1-2, with TRBD1 matching over 8 bases. The sequencing input was PBMCs. This sequence was found in a middle-aged man with colorectal cancer. The chain's CDR3 is CASRADRENYGYTF. The CDR3 coding sequence is TGCGCCAGCAGGGCGGACAGGGAGAACTATGGCTACACCTTC.